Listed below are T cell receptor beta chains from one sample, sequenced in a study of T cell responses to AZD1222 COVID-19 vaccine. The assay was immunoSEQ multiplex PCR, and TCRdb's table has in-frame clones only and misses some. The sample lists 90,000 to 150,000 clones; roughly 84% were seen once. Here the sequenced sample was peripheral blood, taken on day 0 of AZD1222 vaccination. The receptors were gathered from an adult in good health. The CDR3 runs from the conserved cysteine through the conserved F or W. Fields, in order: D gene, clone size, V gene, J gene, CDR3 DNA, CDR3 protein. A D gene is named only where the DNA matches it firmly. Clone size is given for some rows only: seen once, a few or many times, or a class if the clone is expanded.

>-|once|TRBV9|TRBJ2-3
TGTGCCAGCAGCGTTGGGACCTACCGGGCAGATACGCAGTATTTT
CASSVGTYRADTQYF
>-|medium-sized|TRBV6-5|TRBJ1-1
TGTGCCAGCAGGACCGATGAGAACACTGAAGCTTTCTTT
CASRTDENTEAFF
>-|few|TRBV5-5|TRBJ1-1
TGTGCCAGCAGTCCGAGTCAGGCAGCAAACACTGAAGCTTTCTTT
CASSPSQAANTEAFF
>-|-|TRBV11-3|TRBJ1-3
TGTGCCAGACCAGCCGATACAGGGAGTAAGATTAACTCTGGAAACACCATATATTTT
CARPADTGSKINSGNTIYF
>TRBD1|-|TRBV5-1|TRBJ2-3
TGCGCCAGCAGCTTGTTTGGGACAGGGCAAGATACGCAGTATTTT
CASSLFGTGQDTQYF
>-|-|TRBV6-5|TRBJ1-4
TGTGCCAGCAGTTACCAGGAAAAACTGTTTTTT
CASSYQEKLFF
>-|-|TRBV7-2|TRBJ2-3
TGTGCCAGCAGCTCCCCCATAAGGGTACCTTATATCACAGATACGCAGTATTTT
CASSSPIRVPYITDTQYF
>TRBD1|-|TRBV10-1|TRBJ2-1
TGCGCCAGCAGTGAGCGGACAGGGACTCCTGGCAATGAGCAGTTCTTC
CASSERTGTPGNEQFF
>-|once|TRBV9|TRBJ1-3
TGTGCCAGCAGCGGATACAGGAGTCGAAACACCATATATTTT
CASSGYRSRNTIYF
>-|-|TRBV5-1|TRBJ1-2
TGCGCCAGCAGCTTAAGTCCGGACATCCCTGGCTACACCTTC
CASSLSPDIPGYTF
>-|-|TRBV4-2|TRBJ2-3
TGTGCCAGCAGCCAATTGGGTGGGGTTGGTACGCAGTATTTT
CASSQLGGVGTQYF
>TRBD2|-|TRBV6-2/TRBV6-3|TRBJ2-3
TGTGCCAGCAGCATCACTAGCGGGGGCCGCAAAATCACAGATACGCAGTATTTT
CASSITSGGRKITDTQYF
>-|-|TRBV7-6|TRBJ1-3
TGTGCCAGCAGCATTACCGACCTCTCTGGAAACACCATATATTTT
CASSITDLSGNTIYF
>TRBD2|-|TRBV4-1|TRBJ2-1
TGCGCCAGCAGCCAAGGGGCTAGCGGGGGTCCGAGCTCCTACAATGAGCAGTTCTTC
CASSQGASGGPSSYNEQFF
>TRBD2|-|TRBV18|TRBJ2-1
TGTGCCAGCTCTCCAGAGCGGGGGGCCTACAATGAGCAGTTCTTC
CASSPERGAYNEQFF
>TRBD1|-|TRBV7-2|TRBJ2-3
TGTGCCAGCAGCTCCCCGGGACAGGGGGCATCAGATACGCAGTATTTT
CASSSPGQGASDTQYF
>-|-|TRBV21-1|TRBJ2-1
TGTGCCAGCAGCAAAATCGAGGCAAGCAATGAGCAGTTCTTC
CASSKIEASNEQFF
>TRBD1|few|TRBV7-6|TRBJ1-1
TGTGCCAGCAGCGAGGGACAGGGGAACACTGAAGCTTTCTTT
CASSEGQGNTEAFF
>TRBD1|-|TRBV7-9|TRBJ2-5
TGTGCCAGCAGAACGACAGGGTACGAGACCCAGTACTTC
CASRTTGYETQYF
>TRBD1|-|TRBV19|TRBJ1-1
TGTGCCAGCCGACAGGGGTGGGCCCGGAGGAGTACTGAAGCTTTCTTT
CASRQGWARRSTEAFF
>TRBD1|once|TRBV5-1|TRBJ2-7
TGCGCCAGCAGCTTGGTATCAGGGGGCTCCTACGAGCAGTACTTC
CASSLVSGGSYEQYF
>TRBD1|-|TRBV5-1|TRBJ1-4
TGCGCCAGCAGCTTGGGGACAGGGGGTGAAAAACTGTTTTTT
CASSLGTGGEKLFF
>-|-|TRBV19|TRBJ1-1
TGTGCCAGTAGCTCGGGATTTGGGAACACTGAAGCTTTCTTT
CASSSGFGNTEAFF
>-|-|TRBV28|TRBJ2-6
TGTGCCAGCATAGAAGGGGCGCGTGGGGCCAACGTCCTGACTTTC
CASIEGARGANVLTF
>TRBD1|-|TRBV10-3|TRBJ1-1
TGTGCCATCACCGGACAGGGAGACACTGAAGCTTTCTTT
CAITGQGDTEAFF
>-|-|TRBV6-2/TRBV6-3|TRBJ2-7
TGTGCCAGCAGTTACGACACCTACGAGCAGTACTTC
CASSYDTYEQYF
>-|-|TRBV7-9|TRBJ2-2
TGTGCCAGCAGCGACCTGGACGGTCCGAACACCGGGGAGCTGTTTTTT
CASSDLDGPNTGELFF
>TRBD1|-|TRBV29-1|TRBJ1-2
TGCAGCGTTGAGGTCCCGGGACAGGGGGGAGGCTATGGCTACACCTTC
CSVEVPGQGGGYGYTF
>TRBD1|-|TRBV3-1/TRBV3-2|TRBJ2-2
TGTGCCAGCAGGTCCGGGACAGTGAACACCGGGGAGCTGTTTTTT
CASRSGTVNTGELFF